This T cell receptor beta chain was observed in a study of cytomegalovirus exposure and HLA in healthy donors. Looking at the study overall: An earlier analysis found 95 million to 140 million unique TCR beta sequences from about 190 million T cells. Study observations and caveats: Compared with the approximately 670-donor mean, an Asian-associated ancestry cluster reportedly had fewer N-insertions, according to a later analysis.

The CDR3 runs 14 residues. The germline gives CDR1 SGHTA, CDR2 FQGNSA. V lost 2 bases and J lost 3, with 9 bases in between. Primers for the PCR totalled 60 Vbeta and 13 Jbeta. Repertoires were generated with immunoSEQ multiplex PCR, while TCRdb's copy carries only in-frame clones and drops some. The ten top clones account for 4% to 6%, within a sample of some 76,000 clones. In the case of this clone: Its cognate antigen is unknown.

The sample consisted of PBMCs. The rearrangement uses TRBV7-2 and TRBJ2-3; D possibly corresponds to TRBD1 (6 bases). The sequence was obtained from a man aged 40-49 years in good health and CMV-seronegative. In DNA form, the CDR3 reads TGTGCCAGCAGCTTAACAGGGCCTACAGATACGCAGTATTTT. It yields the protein CASSLTGPTDTQYF.